Listed below are T cell receptor beta chains from one sample, sequenced in a study of T cell changes during pregnancy in multiple sclerosis. Sequenced by immunoSEQ multiplex PCR; TCRdb stores in-frame clones only, minus some. In the table there are around 30,000 clones, about 93% of which are singletons. The input for sequencing was CD4+ T cells from peripheral blood mononuclear cells, taken in the second trimester of pregnancy. These receptor sequences come from a female donor with multiple sclerosis, enrolled in a pregnancy study. Both conserved end residues are part of each CDR3. Each record gives: V gene, D gene, clone size, J gene, CDR3 protein, CDR3 DNA. A D gene is named only where the DNA matches it firmly. Expanded clones are given a class, and other clones once, few, many or no size at all.

TRBV6-1,TRBD1,once,TRBJ2-1,CASSVNRGRESEQFF,TGTGCCAGCAGTGTGAACAGGGGGCGGGAGAGTGAGCAGTTCTTC
TRBV7-2,TRBD1,.,TRBJ2-1,CASSLGGTGAQFF,TGTGCCAGCAGCTTAGGTGGGACAGGAGCGCAGTTCTTC
TRBV5-1,.,.,TRBJ2-1,CASSLTGGSSYNEQFF,TGCGCCAGCAGCTTGACGGGGGGCAGCTCCTACAATGAGCAGTTCTTC
TRBV7-2,.,.,TRBJ1-1,CASSSRGNTEAFF,TGTGCCAGCTCTTCCCGCGGGAACACTGAAGCTTTCTTT
TRBV19,TRBD2,once,TRBJ2-1,CASSADRVGTSGYNEQFF,TGTGCCAGTAGTGCGGACAGGGTTGGGACTAGCGGTTACAATGAGCAGTTCTTC
TRBV5-4,.,.,TRBJ1-1,CASSSRGEAFF,TGTGCCAGCAGCTCGAGAGGTGAAGCTTTCTTT
TRBV27,.,.,TRBJ1-1,CASSLRGGVTEAFF,TGTGCCAGCAGTTTGAGGGGGGGAGTCACTGAAGCTTTCTTT
TRBV19,.,.,TRBJ2-3,CASSIEADTQYF,TGTGCCAGTAGTATTGAGGCAGATACGCAGTATTTT
TRBV25-1,.,.,TRBJ2-1,CASTSMGNYNEQFF,TGTGCCAGCACCAGCATGGGCAATTACAATGAGCAGTTCTTC
TRBV7-9,.,.,TRBJ2-7,CASSLALIPYEQYF,TGTGCCAGCAGCTTAGCGTTAATCCCCTACGAGCAGTACTTC